A selection of T cell receptor beta chains follows, all from one sample in a study of T cell changes during pregnancy in multiple sclerosis. Here immunoSEQ multiplex PCR was the method, and the copy in TCRdb shows in-frame clones only, minus some. There are about 36,000 clones in the sample; 88% occur only once, and about 0.58% lies in the top ten. The material was CD4+ T cells from peripheral blood mononuclear cells, obtained in the first trimester of pregnancy. The receptors come from a female donor with multiple sclerosis, enrolled in a pregnancy study. Both conserved end residues are part of each CDR3.

V gene,J gene,CDR3 protein
TRBV29-1,TRBJ1-1,CSVGGQVYTEAFF
TRBV7-6,TRBJ1-1,CASSLDPTDTEAFF
TRBV5-4,TRBJ2-3,CASSLNSGGRTDTQYF
TRBV11-3,TRBJ2-3,CASSLGGLAGETDTQYF
TRBV10-2,TRBJ1-2,CASSESIIPGQNGYTF
TRBV5-1,TRBJ2-2,CASSLPTSGRNTGELFF
TRBV2,TRBJ1-5,CASSPDRGGNQPQHF
TRBV9,TRBJ1-4,CASSYRGQAGEKLFF
TRBV2,TRBJ2-3,CASSDPAFSGGSTDTQYF
TRBV27,TRBJ1-2,CASSLRQGRGYGYTF
TRBV6-5,TRBJ1-2,CASSYGRHQGYTF
TRBV30,TRBJ1-1,CAWRGNREDTEAFF
TRBV28,TRBJ2-7,CASRPGTSFYEQYF
TRBV7-8,TRBJ2-2,CASSLTVTGELFF
TRBV28,TRBJ2-1,CASSETSSYNEQFF
TRBV28,TRBJ2-1,CASRRTSGRRAYNEQFF
TRBV2,TRBJ2-7,CASSPGQGNEQYF
TRBV7-2,TRBJ1-1,CASSLGGPGVVNTEAFF
TRBV6-5,TRBJ2-7,CASSTDRGNYEQYF
TRBV7-9,TRBJ2-5,CASSPSSASTETQYF
TRBV7-2,TRBJ2-7,CASSSTGTSFDEQYF
TRBV7-8,TRBJ1-4,CASSLARQGVGEKLFF
TRBV5-5,TRBJ2-2,CASSSYSSPGELFF
TRBV27,TRBJ2-1,CASSFRSGRAGEQFF
TRBV6-1,TRBJ1-2,CASSETGGAYGYTF
TRBV5-1,TRBJ2-5,CASSVGLAGGPRHQETQYF
TRBV7-9,TRBJ2-1,CASSLLSGDEQFF
TRBV11-2,TRBJ2-1,CASSLQGDSYNEQFF
TRBV25-1,TRBJ2-7,CASSPPHALIYEQYF
TRBV18,TRBJ2-7,CASSRTSGASYEQYF
TRBV15,TRBJ2-1,CATSRGHQGTTENEQFF
TRBV14,TRBJ2-3,CASSQDWTTSTDTQYF
TRBV6-5,TRBJ2-4,CASGGEQGRGIQYF